These 13 T cell receptor beta chains came from one sample sequenced in a study of shared clonotypes between healthy human individuals. The assay was immunoSEQ multiplex PCR, and TCRdb's table has in-frame clones only and misses some. The sample shows 2.3 million or so clones, 80% to 95% of them seen only once. Specimen: naive CD4+ T cells from PBMCs. Subset here: CD45RA+ positively selected. The receptors come from a man aged 18 to 30 in good health. Some clones in this sample may be carry-over from other donors' samples.

This chain links TRBV2 with TRBJ2-3; a possible D gene is TRBD2 (5 bases). This CDR3 contains 14 residues. Germline V CDR1 and CDR2: SNHLY, FYNNEI. Trimming shortened V by 6 bases and J by 2 bases, and 12 bases separated the two germline ends. CDR3 region: CASRELGYTDTQYF. The CDR3 bases are TGTGCCAGCAGAGAACTAGGATACACAGATACGCAGTATTTT.

Concerning this clone itself: The identical CDR3 is also encoded by other nucleotide sequences in the sample. The chain uses TRBV5-1 and TRBJ1-5; perhaps TRBD1 as D (6 bases). The germline gives CDR1 SGHRS, CDR2 YFSETQ. V lost 2 bases, J lost 5 bases, and 8 bases lay in between. The length of the CDR3 is 13 residues. Here the CDR3 DNA reads TGCGCCAGCAGCTTCGGGGGCGATCAGCCCCAGCATTTT. Encoded protein: CASSFGGDQPQHF. The complete variable domain, with remaining parts taken from reference TRBV5-1 and TRBJ1-5, reads KAGVTQTPRYLIKTRGQQVTLSCSPISGHRSVSWYQQTPGQGLQFLFEYFSETQRNKGNFPGRFSGRQFSNSRSEMNVSTLELGDSALYLCASSFGGDQPQHFGDGTRLSIL.

This chain uses TRBV7-2 with TRBJ1-2; TRBD1 might be the D (5 bases). Germline V gene lookup returns CDR1 SGHTA and CDR2 FQGNSA. This CDR3 spans 15 amino acids. V lost 4 bases and J 3 bases, leaving 15 bases between the germline ends. The CDR3 spells CASSSHRRFDYGYTF. Written as DNA, the CDR3 is TGTGCCAGCAGCTCCCACAGGAGATTTGACTATGGCTACACCTTC. Full variable domain (missing parts from reference TRBV7-2 and TRBJ1-2): GAGVSQSPSNKVTEKGKDVELRCDPISGHTALYWYRQSLGQGLEFLIYFQGNSAPDKSGLPSDRFSAERTGGSVSTLTIQRTQQEDSAVYLCASSSHRRFDYGYTFGSGTRLTVV.

In the case of this clone: In the same sample, other DNA sequences code for this CDR3. The genes are TRBV30 and TRBJ1-2, with D tentatively TRBD1 (5 bases). The V end was cut by 2 bases, the J end by 3 bases, with 10 bases between. The CDR3 runs 13 residues. Germline V lookup: CDR1 GTSNPN, CDR2 SVGIG (reference sequence). The CDR3 is CAWSSGPYYGYTF. CDR3 in DNA: TGTGCCTGGAGTTCGGGGCCGTACTATGGCTACACCTTC.

The V and J genes are TRBV5-1 and TRBJ2-7; D uncertain. The CDR3 sequence is 12 residues long. CDR1 is SGHRS, CDR2 YFSETQ, per germline. With 4 bases removed from V and 3 bases from J, the gap between germline ends came to 8 bases. This chain's CDR3 is CASSQNNYEQYF. In nucleotides, the CDR3 is TGCGCCAGCAGCCAAAACAACTACGAGCAGTACTTC.

The rearrangement joins TRBV30 to TRBJ2-2; D is possibly TRBD1 or TRBD2 (5 bases each). V was shortened by 3 bases and J by 5 bases, with 7 bases between the two germline ends. Germline loops: CDR1 GTSNPN, CDR2 SVGIG (reference sequence). This CDR3 has 12 residues. The chain's CDR3 is CAWRGPTGELFF. The CDR3 DNA reads TGTGCCTGGAGGGGACCGACCGGGGAGCTGTTTTTT.

The genes are TRBV11-2 and TRBJ1-1, with D unclear. Germline V CDR1 and CDR2: SGHAT, FQNNGV. The CDR3 is 13 residues long. V was pared by 0 bases and J by 7 bases, with 9 bases between. The CDR3 loop reads CASSLENRDEAFF. DNA of the CDR3: TGTGCCAGCAGCTTAGAAAATCGGGATGAAGCTTTCTTT.

The gene calls are TRBV5-1 and TRBJ2-2, with D unclear. Germline CDR1 and CDR2: SGHRS and YFSETQ. Trimming removed 3 bases from V and 4 bases from J, with 10 bases in between. The CDR3 is 14 amino acids. The CDR3 DNA is TGCGCCAGCAGCTCCAAAACGGGCACCGGGGAGCTGTTTTTT. Encoded protein: CASSSKTGTGELFF.

The V call is TRBV5-1, the J call TRBJ2-2, with D perhaps TRBD1 (5 bases). This CDR3 is 15 amino acids long. V was clipped by 0 bases and J by 4 bases, with 10 bases between them. Germline V gives CDR1 SGHRS, CDR2 YFSETQ. This CDR3 reads CASSLAGLSTGELFF. The DNA of the CDR3 is TGCGCCAGCAGCTTGGCAGGGCTGAGCACCGGGGAGCTGTTTTTT.

V usage is TRBV20-1 and J usage is TRBJ1-1; tentative D call: TRBD1 (5 bases). V lost 6 bases, J lost 7 bases, and 12 bases lay in between. Germline CDR1 DFQATT, CDR2 SNEGSKA (reference sequence). The CDR3 runs to 11 residues. The chain's CDR3 is CSAWDRREAFF. Here the CDR3 DNA reads TGCAGTGCCTGGGACCGCCGTGAAGCTTTCTTT.

The V gene is TRBV6-1, the J gene TRBJ2-7; 10 bases are shared with TRBD1. The trim removed 1 base at V and 9 bases at J, leaving 9 bases unmatched. CDR3 length equals 15 residues. Germline CDR1 is MNHNS and CDR2 is SASEGT. The CDR3 coding sequence is TGTGCCAGCAGTGAAGGTCGGACAGGGGGTCTGGGGCAGTACTTC. Its translation is CASSEGRTGGLGQYF.

V is TRBV29-1 and J is TRBJ1-2; the match to TRBD1 covers 8 bases. J lost 4 bases, V lost 4 bases, and 26 bases had no gene match. This CDR3 has 20 amino acids. Germline V CDR1 and CDR2: SQVTM, ANQGSEA. Here the CDR3 reads CSVARPDLRTGNLWPYGYTF. CDR3 DNA: TGCAGCGTTGCCAGACCCGATTTGAGGACAGGGAACCTATGGCCCTATGGCTACACCTTC.

This chain joins TRBV28 and TRBJ1-2, with 8 nucleotides matching TRBD1. The CDR3 contains 14 residues. After removal of 6 bases from V and 0 bases from J, the junction contained 3 bases not matched to a gene. The germline CDR1 and CDR2 sequences are MDHEN and SYDVKM. The CDR3 reads CASRGGQANYGYTF. Here the CDR3 DNA reads TGTGCCAGCAGGGGGGGACAGGCTAACTATGGCTACACCTTC.